The 8 T cell receptor beta chains below all came from one sample that was sequenced in a study of CD8 T cells in ankylosing spondylitis. Study findings and constraints: A TCR beta motif made of several highly homologous variants seemed typical of ankylosing spondylitis blood.

No cognate antigen is known for these TCRs. TCRdb itself ran the 5' RACE reads through MiXCR, one entry per CDR3 protein. The sample shows around 540,000 distinct CDR3 sequences, approximately 11% of them seen only once. The sequenced sample was blood, either unsorted or a sorted T cell fraction (not recorded which). The receptors shown here come from a male donor with ankylosing spondylitis.

CDR3 loop: CATSSLTDYEQYV. The CDR3 nucleotides read TGTGCCACCAGCAGTCTCACAGATTACGAGCAGTACGTC. V gene TRBV15 combines with J gene TRBJ2-7; D gene uncertain. Germline V lookup: CDR1 LNHNV, CDR2 YYDKDF (reference sequence). The CDR3 contains 13 residues. Trimming cost V 3 bases and J 4 bases, with 10 bases left between them.

V is TRBV11-3 and J is TRBJ2-1; 14 positions agree with TRBD2. The CDR3 runs 15 residues. J lost 6 bases, V lost 8 bases, and 6 bases had no gene match. Germline V gene lookup returns CDR1 SGHNT and CDR2 YENEEA. The CDR3 protein is CASGNGLAGGNEQFF. CDR3 bases: TGTGCCAGCGGCAACGGACTAGCGGGAGGCAATGAGCAGTTCTTC.

This clonotype was observed a few times. The chain couples TRBV12-3 or TRBV12-4 to TRBJ1-3; 11 bases fit TRBD1. This CDR3 is built from 16 residues. The V gene end was trimmed by 6 bases and the J gene end by 3 bases; junction bases not matched to a gene: 7. The CDR3 loop reads CASSPGTGGFGNTIYF. CDR3 nucleotide sequence: TGTGCCAGCAGCCCCGGGACAGGGGGTTTTGGAAACACCATATATTTT.

This clonotype was observed a few times. This chain joins TRBV29-1 and TRBJ1-2; 8 positions match TRBD1. With 4 bases clipped from V and 7 bases from J, the junction kept 17 bases outside the gene matches. The CDR3 has 16 amino acids. Germline V gene sequence: CDR1 SQVTM, CDR2 ANQGSEA. CDR3 protein: CSVAATGARAYSGYTF. The CDR3 nucleotides are TGCAGCGTTGCGGCGACAGGGGCCAGAGCCTATAGTGGCTACACCTTC.

This clonotype was detected a few times. The J gene is TRBJ2-1, the V gene TRBV20-1; D might be TRBD2 (5 bases). V was trimmed by 5 bases and J by 9 bases, leaving 17 bases between them. This CDR3 is built from 13 residues. CDR1 is DFQATT and CDR2 is SNEGSKA in the germline V gene (reference sequence). CDR3 DNA sequence: TGCAGTGCTCGACTACCCCTAGGCGGTGAGCAGTTCTTC. It encodes CSARLPLGGEQFF.

In this sample, this clonotype turned up a few times. The chain uses TRBV3-1 and TRBJ1-5, with D unresolved. Germline CDR1 reads LGHDT; CDR2 reads YNNKEL (reference sequence). This CDR3 has 14 amino acids. The V and J ends lost 3 bases and 5 bases respectively, with 11 bases between them. The chain's CDR3 is CASSHNGADQPQHF. In nucleotides, the CDR3 is TGTGCCAGCAGCCACAACGGAGCCGATCAGCCCCAGCATTTT.

In this sample, this clonotype turned up many times. The chain employs TRBV5-6 and TRBJ1-3, with unresolved D. Trimming took 4 bases from V and 1 from J, leaving 12 bases between them. Germline CDR1 is SGHDT and CDR2 is YYEEEE. The CDR3 runs 15 residues. The CDR3 nucleotides are TGTGCCAGCAGCCGACTTACAGCTTCTGGAAACACCATATATTTT. This gives the protein CASSRLTASGNTIYF.

The rearrangement joins TRBV12-3 or TRBV12-4 to TRBJ2-3; D is uncertain. The CDR3 runs 15 residues. Trimming removed 3 bases at V and 4 bases at J, with 14 bases between. CDR3 residues: CASSFAPKASDTQYF. CDR3 DNA sequence: TGTGCCAGCAGTTTTGCTCCTAAGGCATCAGATACGCAGTATTTT.